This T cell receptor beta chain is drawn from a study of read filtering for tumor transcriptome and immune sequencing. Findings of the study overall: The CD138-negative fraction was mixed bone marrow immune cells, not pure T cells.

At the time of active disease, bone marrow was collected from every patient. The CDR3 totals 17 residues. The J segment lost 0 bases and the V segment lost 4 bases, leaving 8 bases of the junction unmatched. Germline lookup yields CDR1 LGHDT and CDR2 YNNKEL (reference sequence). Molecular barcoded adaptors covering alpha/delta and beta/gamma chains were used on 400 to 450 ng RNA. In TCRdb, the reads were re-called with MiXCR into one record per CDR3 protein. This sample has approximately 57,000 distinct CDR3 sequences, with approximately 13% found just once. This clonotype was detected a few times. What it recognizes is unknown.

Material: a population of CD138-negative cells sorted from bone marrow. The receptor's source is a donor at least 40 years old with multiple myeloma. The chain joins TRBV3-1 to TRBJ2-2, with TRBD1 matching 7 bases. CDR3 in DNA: TGTGCCAGCAGCCTGGGACAGTTCTCTACGAACACCGGGGAGCTGTTTTTT. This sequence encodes CASSLGQFSTNTGELFF.